This TCR beta chain came from a study of blood T cell repertoires in COVID-19. In the study overall: Acute and convalescent COVID-19 samples came from the United States, Italy and Spain. From T cells, B-cell-depleted T cells, or PBMCs came the material, which was cDNA or gDNA.

Authors' methods: Cell counts per sample came from amplifying reference gene primers. Some clones are missing from TCRdb's copy, which holds only in-frame ones; the method was immunoSEQ multiplex PCR. V and J calls and clone size are given by that table; D and trimming were obtained from the DNA. The data hold some 190,000 clones, with 86% observed a single time. This clonotype was obtained from a woman in her 40s in a cohort exposed to, infected with or recovered from COVID-19 (not recorded which). The sequencing sample was made of PBMCs or T cells enriched from blood (not recorded which).

Written as DNA, the CDR3 is TGCAGCGTTGAAGGTCTATCAGGGGCGTACCAAGAGACCCAGTACTTC. Its protein product is CSVEGLSGAYQETQYF. The rearrangement uses TRBV29-1 and TRBJ2-5; D is possibly TRBD1 (6 bases). CDR1 SQVTM and CDR2 ANQGSEA come from the germline V gene. Deletions cut 1 base from V and 0 bases from J, with 15 bases between. The CDR3 sequence is 16 residues long.